A single sample is the source of the 8 T cell receptor beta chains below, sequenced in a study of cytomegalovirus exposure and HLA in healthy donors. The PCR ran on 60 Vbeta and 13 Jbeta primers. The protocol was immunoSEQ multiplex PCR, while the TCRdb copy is restricted to in-frame clones and leaves out a portion. The data show some 130,000 clones, under 75% seen once. The sequencing input was PBMCs. These receptors came from a woman aged 40 to 55 in good health and CMV-seronegative.

This clone has a handful of counts. This chain connects TRBV10-1 to TRBJ2-7; no definite D call. V lost 3 bases to trimming and J lost 3 bases, with 12 bases between them. The CDR3 has 14 residues. The germline gives CDR1 WNHNN, CDR2 SYGVQD (reference sequence). The CDR3 nucleotides read TGCGCCAGCAGTGACGGCCAGGCCCTCTACGAGCAGTACTTC. Amino acids: CASSDGQALYEQYF.

The chain recombines TRBV28 with TRBJ2-7, with 8 bases aligning to TRBD1. Losses at the gene ends were 2 bases for V and 5 bases for J; bases not matched to a gene: 5. Germline lookup yields CDR1 MDHEN and CDR2 SYDVKM. This CDR3 has 14 residues. CDR3: CASSLRTGFDEQYF. The CDR3 region has the DNA TGTGCCAGCAGTTTAAGGACAGGGTTCGACGAGCAGTACTTC.

The chain recombines TRBV5-1 with TRBJ2-7; D is possibly TRBD1 (6 bases). CDR1 and CDR2 (germline): SGHRS, YFSETQ. This CDR3 spans 17 amino acids. Trimming left V 4 bases short and J 2 bases short, with 22 bases between. This CDR3 is CASSPPPSGQRAYEQYF. Here the CDR3 DNA reads TGCGCCAGCAGCCCCCCACCTTCCGGACAGCGAGCCTACGAGCAGTACTTC.

This chain links TRBV5-1 with TRBJ2-2; D might be TRBD1 (5 bases). The germline gives CDR1 SGHRS, CDR2 YFSETQ. The CDR3 sequence is 15 residues long. Trimming shortened V by 0 bases and J by 1 base, and 7 bases separated the two germline ends. CDR3 coding DNA: TGCGCCAGCAGCTTGGTAACAGGGAACACCGGGGAGCTGTTTTTT. This translates into CASSLVTGNTGELFF.

The chain recombines TRBV7-2 with TRBJ2-2; a weak D match, TRBD1 (5 bases). This CDR3 region has 15 residues. The germline gives CDR1 SGHTA, CDR2 FQGNSA. Trimming removed 5 bases at V and 5 bases at J, with 15 bases between. CDR3: CASSLSSPGTGELFF. The CDR3 nucleotides are TGTGCCAGCAGCCTATCATCTCCAGGGACCGGGGAGCTGTTTTTT. The full variable domain, in which reference TRBV7-2 and TRBJ2-2 provide the parts outside the CDR3, is GAGVSQSPSNKVTEKGKDVELRCDPISGHTALYWYRQSLGQGLEFLIYFQGNSAPDKSGLPSDRFSAERTGGSVSTLTIQRTQQEDSAVYLCASSLSSPGTGELFFGEGSRLTVL.

The chain links TRBV5-1 to TRBJ2-7; TRBD1 agrees at 7 bases. With V trimmed by 2 bases and J by 2 bases, 7 bases remained unmatched. This CDR3 region has 15 residues. Germline CDR1 reads SGHRS; CDR2 reads YFSETQ. The CDR3 coding sequence is TGCGCCAGCAGCTTTAACCCAGGGACAGCCTACGAGCAGTACTTC. Translated, it gives CASSFNPGTAYEQYF.

This clone has more than one count but fewer than ten. The chain is built from TRBV5-4 and TRBJ2-7; no clear D. This CDR3 has 14 amino acids. CDR1 is SGHNT, CDR2 YYREEE, per germline (reference sequence). Trimming removed 0 bases at V and 4 bases at J, with 11 bases between. CDR3 region: CASSLVSGPYEQYF. As DNA, the CDR3 is TGTGCCAGCAGCTTGGTCTCTGGGCCTTACGAGCAGTACTTC.

This clone came up once. The identical CDR3 is also encoded by other nucleotide sequences in the sample. This chain joins TRBV7-2 and TRBJ1-2; TRBD1 agrees at 9 bases. The germline V gene encodes CDR1 SGHTA and CDR2 FQGNSA. This CDR3 has 15 amino acids. V lost 1 base and J lost 4; bases outside the gene matches: 4. CDR3 DNA sequence: TGTGCCAGCAGCTTAGGGGGGACAGGGAGCTATGGCTACACCTTC. Amino acids: CASSLGGTGSYGYTF.